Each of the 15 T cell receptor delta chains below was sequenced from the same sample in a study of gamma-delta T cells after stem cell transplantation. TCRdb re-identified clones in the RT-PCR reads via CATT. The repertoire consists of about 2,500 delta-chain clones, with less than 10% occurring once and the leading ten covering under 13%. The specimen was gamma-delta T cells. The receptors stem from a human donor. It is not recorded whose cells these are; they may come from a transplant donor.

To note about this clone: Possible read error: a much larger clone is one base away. CDR3 DNA: TGTGCCTGTGACACCGTCAGTTCCGCTCCCATGGGGAGTGGGATACGCGAAGTCCCCGATAAACTCATCTTT. Its protein product is CACDTVSSAPMGSGIREVPDKLIF. The chain couples TRDV2 to TRDJ1; 8 nucleotides match TRDD3. Germline V gene sequence: CDR1 GEAIGNYY, CDR2 EKD. This CDR3 spans 24 amino acids. Trimming removed 0 bases from V and 3 bases from J; junction bases left unmatched: 32.

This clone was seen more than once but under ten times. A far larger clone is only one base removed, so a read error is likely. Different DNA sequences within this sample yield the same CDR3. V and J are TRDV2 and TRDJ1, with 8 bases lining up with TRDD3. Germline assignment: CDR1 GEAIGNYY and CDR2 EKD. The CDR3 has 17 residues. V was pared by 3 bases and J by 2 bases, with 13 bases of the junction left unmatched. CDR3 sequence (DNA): TGTGCCTGTGACCTGTTATTGGGGGATGCTCGTACCGATAAACTCATCTTT. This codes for CACDLLLGDARTDKLIF.

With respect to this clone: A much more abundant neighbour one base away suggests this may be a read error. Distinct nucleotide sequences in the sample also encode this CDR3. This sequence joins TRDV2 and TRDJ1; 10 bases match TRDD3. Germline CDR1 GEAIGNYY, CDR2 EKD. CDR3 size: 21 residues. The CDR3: CACDTLRARLGDRSYTDKLIF. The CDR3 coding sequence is TGCGCCTGTGACACTCTCCGAGCGAGGCTGGGGGATAGGTCGTACACCGATAAACTCATCTTT.

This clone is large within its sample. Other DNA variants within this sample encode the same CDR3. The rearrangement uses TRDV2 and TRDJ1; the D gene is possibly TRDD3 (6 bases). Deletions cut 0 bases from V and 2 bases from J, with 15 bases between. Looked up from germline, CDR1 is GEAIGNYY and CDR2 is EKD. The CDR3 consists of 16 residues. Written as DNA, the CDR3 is TGTGCCTGTGACACCGTGGGGGCCAAAGCTACCGATAAACTCATCTTT. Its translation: CACDTVGAKATDKLIF.

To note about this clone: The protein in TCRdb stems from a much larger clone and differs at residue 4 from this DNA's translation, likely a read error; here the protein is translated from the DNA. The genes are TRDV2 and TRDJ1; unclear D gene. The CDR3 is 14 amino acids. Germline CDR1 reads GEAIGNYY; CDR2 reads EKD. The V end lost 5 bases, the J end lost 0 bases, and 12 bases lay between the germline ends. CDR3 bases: TGTGCCTGTGCCTCGGTACTTTACACCGATAAACTCATCTTT. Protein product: CACASVLYTDKLIF.

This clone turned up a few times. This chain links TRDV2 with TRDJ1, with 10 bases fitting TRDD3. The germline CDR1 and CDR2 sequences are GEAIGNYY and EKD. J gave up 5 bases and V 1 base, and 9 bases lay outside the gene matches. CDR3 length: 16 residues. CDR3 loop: CACDTLGDREGDKLIF. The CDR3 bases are TGTGCCTGTGACACTCTGGGGGATAGAGAAGGTGATAAACTCATCTTT.

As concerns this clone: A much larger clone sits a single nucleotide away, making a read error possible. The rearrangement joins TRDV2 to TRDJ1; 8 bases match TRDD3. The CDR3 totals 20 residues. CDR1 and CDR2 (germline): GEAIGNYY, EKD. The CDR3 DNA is TGTGCCTGTGACGCTGTATCAACTTCCCGCGGTGGGGGGATTGGGGATACACTCATCTTT. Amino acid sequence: CACDAVSTSRGGGIGDTLIF.

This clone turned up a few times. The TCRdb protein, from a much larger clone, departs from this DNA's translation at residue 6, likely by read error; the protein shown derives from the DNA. In DNA, the CDR3 is TGTGCCTGTGACACCGAATCACACACACCAAACGATAAACTCATCTTT. It translates to CACDTESHTPNDKLIF. This chain links TRDV2 with TRDJ1; no clear D gene. Germline CDR1 is GEAIGNYY and CDR2 is EKD. The CDR3 spans 16 residues. Trimming removed 0 bases from V and 4 bases from J, with 17 bases in between.

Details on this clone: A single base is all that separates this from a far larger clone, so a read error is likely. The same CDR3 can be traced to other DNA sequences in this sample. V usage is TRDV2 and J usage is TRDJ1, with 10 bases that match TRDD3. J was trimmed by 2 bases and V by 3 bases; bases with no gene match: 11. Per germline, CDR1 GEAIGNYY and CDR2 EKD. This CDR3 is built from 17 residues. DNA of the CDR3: TGTGCCTGTGACCTGTTACTGGGGGATGCCCGTACCGATAAACTCATCTTT. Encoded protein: CACDLLLGDARTDKLIF.

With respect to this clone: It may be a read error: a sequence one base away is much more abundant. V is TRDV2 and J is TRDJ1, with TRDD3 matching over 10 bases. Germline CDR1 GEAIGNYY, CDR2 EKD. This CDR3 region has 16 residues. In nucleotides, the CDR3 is TGTGCCTGTGACTACATACTGGGGGATCACACCGGTAAACTCATCTTT. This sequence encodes CACDYILGDHTGKLIF.

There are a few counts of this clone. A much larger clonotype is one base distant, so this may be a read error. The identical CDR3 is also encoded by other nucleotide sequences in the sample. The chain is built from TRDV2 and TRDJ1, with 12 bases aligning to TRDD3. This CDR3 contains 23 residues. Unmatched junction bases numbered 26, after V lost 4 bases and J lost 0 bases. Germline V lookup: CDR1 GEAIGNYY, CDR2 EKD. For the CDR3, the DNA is TGTGCCTGTGATACGATGAGTACTGGGGGATACCCATCGAAGAGAGAGGACACCGATAAACTCATCTTT. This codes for CACDTMSTGGYPSKREDTDKLIF.

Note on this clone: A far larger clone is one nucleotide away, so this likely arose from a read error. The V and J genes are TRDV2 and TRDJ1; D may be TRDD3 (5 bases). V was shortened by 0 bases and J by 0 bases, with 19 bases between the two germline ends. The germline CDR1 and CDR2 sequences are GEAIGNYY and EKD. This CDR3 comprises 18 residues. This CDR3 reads CACDTVVLARGHTDKLIF. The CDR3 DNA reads TGTGCCTGTGACACCGTTGTTCTCGCTAGGGGACACACCGATAAACTCATCTTT.

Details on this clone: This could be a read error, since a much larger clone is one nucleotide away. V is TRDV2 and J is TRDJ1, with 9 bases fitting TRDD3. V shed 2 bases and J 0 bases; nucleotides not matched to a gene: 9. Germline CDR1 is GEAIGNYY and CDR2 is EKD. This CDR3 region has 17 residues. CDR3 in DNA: TGTGCCTGTGACATACTGGGGGAATCCATGTACACCGATAAACTCATCTTT. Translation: CACDILGESMYTDKLIF.

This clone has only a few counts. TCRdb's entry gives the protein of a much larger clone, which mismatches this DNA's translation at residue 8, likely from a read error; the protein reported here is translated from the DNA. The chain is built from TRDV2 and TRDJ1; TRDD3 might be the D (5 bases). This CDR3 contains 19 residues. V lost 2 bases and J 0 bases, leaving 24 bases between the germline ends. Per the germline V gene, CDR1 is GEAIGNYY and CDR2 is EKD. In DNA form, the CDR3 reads TGTGCCTGTGACAAATTACTGGAGGATAGAGTTGACGACACCGATAAACTCATCTTT. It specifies CACDKLLEDRVDDTDKLIF.

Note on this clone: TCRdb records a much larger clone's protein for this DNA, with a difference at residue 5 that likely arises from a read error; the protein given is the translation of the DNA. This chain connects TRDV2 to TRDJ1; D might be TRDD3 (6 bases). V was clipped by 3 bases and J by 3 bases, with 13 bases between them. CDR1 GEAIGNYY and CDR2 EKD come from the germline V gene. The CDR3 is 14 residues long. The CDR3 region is CACDAIGDPDKLIF. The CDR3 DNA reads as TGTGCCTGTGACGCCATAGGGGATCCCGATAAACTCATCTTT.